This TCR beta chain was identified during a study of T cell changes during pregnancy in multiple sclerosis (dated by TCRdb to between 2019 and 2020). Study-wide context: In women with multiple sclerosis, the researchers looked at how the T cell repertoire shifted as pregnancy progressed.

The library was produced with the immunoSEQ multiplex PCR assay. This is the immuneACCESS table as TCRdb keeps it, with only in-frame sequences that have V and J called. A part of the clones is gone; compared with another copy, unresolved V genes explain less than half, and the rest is unexplained. Counted in this sample were over 80,000 clones; just under 95% of them appeared once. The top ten clonotypes cover 1.1% to 1.5% of the sample. Note on this clone: What antigen it recognizes has not been identified. No qualities accompany the bases; no much larger clone lies one base away.

Ends trimmed: V by 3 bases, J by 7 bases; bases unmatched to a gene: 21. The germline V gene gives CDR1 as SGHRS and CDR2 as YFSETQ. The CDR3 goes from the cysteine to the phenylalanine over 19 residues. Kept here is only the CDR3 DNA, which spans 57 bases and is read in frame from base 1. The sequencing here drew on peripheral blood, taken in the third trimester of pregnancy. This receptor was identified in a female donor in good health, enrolled as a control in a pregnancy study. The chain is assembled from TRBV5-1 and TRBJ2-5; the central 10 bases match TRBD2. The CDR3 has the sequence CASSSSAQGASGSSGTQYF. The DNA reads TGCGCCAGCAGCTCTAGCGCACAGGGCGCTAGCGGGAGTTCTGGGACCCAGTACTTC. The entire variable domain, with the stretches around the CDR3 drawn from the reference TRBV5-1 and TRBJ2-5 proteins, is KAGVTQTPRYLIKTRGQQVTLSCSPISGHRSVSWYQQTPGQGLQFLFEYFSETQRNKGNFPGRFSGRQFSNSRSEMNVSTLELGDSALYLCASSSSAQGASGSSGTQYFGPGTRLLVL.